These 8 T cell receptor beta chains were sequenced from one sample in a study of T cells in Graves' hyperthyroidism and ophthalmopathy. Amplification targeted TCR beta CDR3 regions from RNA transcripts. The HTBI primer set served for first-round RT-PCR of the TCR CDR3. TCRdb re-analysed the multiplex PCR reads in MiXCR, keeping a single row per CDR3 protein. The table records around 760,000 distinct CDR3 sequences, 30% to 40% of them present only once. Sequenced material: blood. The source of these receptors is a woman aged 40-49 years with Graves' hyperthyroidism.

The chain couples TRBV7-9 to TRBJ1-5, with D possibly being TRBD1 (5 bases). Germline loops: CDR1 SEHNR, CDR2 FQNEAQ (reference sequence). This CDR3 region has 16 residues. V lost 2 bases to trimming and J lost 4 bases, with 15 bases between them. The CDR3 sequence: CASSLSGENRNQPQHF. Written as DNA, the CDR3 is TGTGCCAGCAGCTTATCGGGGGAGAATCGGAATCAGCCCCAGCATTTT.

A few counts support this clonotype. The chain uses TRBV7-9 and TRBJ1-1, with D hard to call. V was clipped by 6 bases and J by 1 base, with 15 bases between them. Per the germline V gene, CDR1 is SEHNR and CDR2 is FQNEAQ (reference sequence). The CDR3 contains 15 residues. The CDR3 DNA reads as TGTGCCAGCAGTCTTATATCGCCGGCGAACACTGAAGCTTTCTTT. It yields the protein CASSLISPANTEAFF. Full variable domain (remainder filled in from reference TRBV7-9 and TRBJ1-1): DTGVSQNPRHKITKRGQNVTFRCDPISEHNRLYWYRQTLGQGPEFLTYFQNEAQLEKSRLLSDRFSAERPKGSFSTLEIQRTEQGDSAMYLCASSLISPANTEAFFGQGTRLTVV.

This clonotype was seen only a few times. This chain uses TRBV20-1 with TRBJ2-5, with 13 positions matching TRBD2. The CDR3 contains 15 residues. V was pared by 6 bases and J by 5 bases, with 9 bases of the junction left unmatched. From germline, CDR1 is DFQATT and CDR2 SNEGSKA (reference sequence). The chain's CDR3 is CSATGLAGEGETQYF. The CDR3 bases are TGCAGTGCAACTGGACTAGCGGGAGAAGGGGAGACCCAGTACTTC.

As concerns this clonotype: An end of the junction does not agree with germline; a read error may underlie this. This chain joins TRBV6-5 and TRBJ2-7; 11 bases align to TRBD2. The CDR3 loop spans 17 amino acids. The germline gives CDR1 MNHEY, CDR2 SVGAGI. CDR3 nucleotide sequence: TGTGCCATCAGTTACTCGGGAACTAGCGGGAGCCGTTACGAGCAGTACTTC. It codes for CAISYSGTSGSRYEQYF.

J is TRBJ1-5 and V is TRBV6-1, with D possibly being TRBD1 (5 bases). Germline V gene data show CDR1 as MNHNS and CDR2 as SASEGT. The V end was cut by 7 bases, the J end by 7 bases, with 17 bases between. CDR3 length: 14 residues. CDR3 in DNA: TGTGCCAGCACATTGGATCTTGGGGGGCAGCCCCAGCATTTT. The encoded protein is CASTLDLGGQPQHF.

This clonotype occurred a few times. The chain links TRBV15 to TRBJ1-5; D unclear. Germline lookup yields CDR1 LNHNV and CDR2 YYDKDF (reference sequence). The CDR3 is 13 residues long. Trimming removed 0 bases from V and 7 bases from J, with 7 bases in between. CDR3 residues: CATSRDQGQPQHF. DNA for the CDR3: TGTGCCACCAGCAGAGATCAAGGGCAGCCCCAGCATTTT. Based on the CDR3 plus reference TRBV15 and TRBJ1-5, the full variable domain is DAMVIQNPRYQVTQFGKPVTLSCSQTLNHNVMYWYQQKSSQAPKLLFHYYDKDFNNEADTPDNFQSRRPNTSFCFLDIRSPGLGDTAMYLCATSRDQGQPQHFGDGTRLSIL.

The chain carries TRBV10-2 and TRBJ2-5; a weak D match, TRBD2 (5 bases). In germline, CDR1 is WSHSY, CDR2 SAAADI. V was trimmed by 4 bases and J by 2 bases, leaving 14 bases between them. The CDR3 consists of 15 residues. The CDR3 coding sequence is TGCGCCAGCAGTGCGACCCTAGGAGGACAAGAGACCCAGTACTTC. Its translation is CASSATLGGQETQYF.

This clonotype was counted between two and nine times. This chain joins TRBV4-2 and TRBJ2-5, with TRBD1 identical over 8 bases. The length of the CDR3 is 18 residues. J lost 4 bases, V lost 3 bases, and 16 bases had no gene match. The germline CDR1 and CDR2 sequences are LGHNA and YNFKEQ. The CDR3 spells CASSQGQARRTGTETQYF. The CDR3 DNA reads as TGTGCCAGCAGCCAGGGACAAGCAAGGCGGACAGGGACAGAGACCCAGTACTTC.